A selection of T cell receptor beta chains follows, all from one sample in a study of blood T cells in healthy people across ages. MiXCR was run by TCRdb on the 5' RACE reads, yielding one entry per CDR3 protein. This sample has around 1,800,000 distinct CDR3 sequences; more than 35% occur once, and the top ten carry roughly 24%. Sequencing was performed on blood. These receptors all come from a human donor in good health. Each CDR3 is given with its conserved first and last residue. Each record gives: D gene, clone size, V gene, J gene, CDR3 protein, CDR3 DNA. A D gene is named only where the DNA matches it firmly. The listing skips clone size in some rows; elsewhere it reads once, few, many or a size class.

NA	NA	TRBV7-8	TRBJ2-1	CASSLRSGRVEQFF	TGTGCCAGCAGCCTCAGGAGCGGGCGGGTGGAGCAGTTCTTC
NA	NA	TRBV20-1	TRBJ1-1	CSARRSLDTEAFF	TGCAGTGCTAGACGGTCGCTGGACACTGAAGCTTTCTTT
NA	NA	TRBV5-4	TRBJ1-1	CASSSGPTEAFF	TGTGCCAGCAGCTCGGGACCTACTGAAGCTTTCTTT
NA	few	TRBV7-2	TRBJ2-1	CASSFSPPGSYNEQFF	TGTGCCAGCAGCTTTAGTCCTCCGGGATCCTACAATGAGCAGTTCTTC
NA	NA	TRBV29-1	TRBJ1-2	CSVVGSDRTTDYTF	TGCAGCGTTGTGGGGTCCGACAGAACAACCGACTACACCTTC
NA	NA	TRBV7-9	TRBJ2-7	CASSPGWSYEQYF	TGTGCCAGCAGCCCAGGTTGGTCCTACGAGCAGTACTTC
TRBD1	few	TRBV3-1	TRBJ1-2	CASSQLGQGIFYGYTF	TGTGCCAGCAGCCAACTGGGACAGGGGATCTTCTATGGCTACACCTTC
NA	NA	TRBV29-1	TRBJ2-1	CSVEDHRSYNEQFF	TGCAGCGTTGAAGATCATCGCAGCTACAATGAGCAGTTCTTC
TRBD1	few	TRBV24-1	TRBJ2-3	CATSDLRTGADTQYF	TGTGCCACCAGTGATTTGCGGACAGGAGCAGATACGCAGTATTTT
NA	many	TRBV7-2	TRBJ2-1	CASSLAGNSYNEQFF	TGTGCCAGCAGTTTAGCAGGCAATTCCTACAATGAGCAGTTCTTC
NA	NA	TRBV24-1	TRBJ2-3	CATSAYLTETQYF	TGTGCCACCAGTGCTTACTTAACAGAAACGCAGTATTTT
NA	few	TRBV5-1	TRBJ2-5	CTSSLAFETQYF	TGCACCAGCAGCTTGGCCTTTGAGACCCAGTACTTC
NA	few	TRBV20-1	TRBJ1-2	CSARAGPIVRESYGYTF	TGCAGTGCTAGAGCGGGACCTATCGTAAGGGAATCCTATGGCTACACCTTC
NA	few	TRBV4-2	TRBJ2-7	CASSQGTESEYLREQYF	TGTGCCAGCAGCCAAGGAACCGAATCGGAATACCTTCGCGAGCAGTACTTC
TRBD2	NA	TRBV7-9	TRBJ2-5	CASSQGGGSGTYEIQYF	TGTGCCAGCAGCCAGGGAGGAGGAAGCGGGACCTATGAGATCCAGTACTTC
TRBD2	NA	TRBV15	TRBJ2-1	CATSIKPGLAGATEETQFF	TGTGCCACCAGCATAAAGCCGGGACTAGCGGGGGCCACGGAAGAGACCCAGTTCTTC
NA	once	TRBV11-2	TRBJ2-5	CASSLRGTAETQYF	TGTGCCAGCAGCTTAAGGGGGACCGCCGAGACCCAGTACTTC
TRBD1	few	TRBV12-3/TRBV12-4	TRBJ2-5	CASRAEQGAFGDETQYF	TGTGCCAGCCGCGCCGAACAGGGGGCATTTGGAGATGAGACCCAGTACTTC
NA	NA	TRBV7-2	TRBJ1-2	CASSLVASLNGHIDGYTF	TGTGCCAGCAGCTTAGTTGCATCTCTTAATGGTCACATCGATGGCTACACCTTC
NA	few	TRBV20-1	TRBJ2-3	CSARPGFTDTQYF	TGCAGTGCTAGACCAGGATTCACAGATACGCAGTATTTT
NA	few	TRBV2	TRBJ1-5	CASSEGGWQPQHF	TGTGCCAGCAGTGAAGGAGGGTGGCAGCCCCAGCATTTT
TRBD2	NA	TRBV7-9	TRBJ2-5	CASSYLAGLSSETQYF	TGTGCCAGCAGTTACCTAGCGGGGCTTTCCAGTGAGACCCAGTACTTC